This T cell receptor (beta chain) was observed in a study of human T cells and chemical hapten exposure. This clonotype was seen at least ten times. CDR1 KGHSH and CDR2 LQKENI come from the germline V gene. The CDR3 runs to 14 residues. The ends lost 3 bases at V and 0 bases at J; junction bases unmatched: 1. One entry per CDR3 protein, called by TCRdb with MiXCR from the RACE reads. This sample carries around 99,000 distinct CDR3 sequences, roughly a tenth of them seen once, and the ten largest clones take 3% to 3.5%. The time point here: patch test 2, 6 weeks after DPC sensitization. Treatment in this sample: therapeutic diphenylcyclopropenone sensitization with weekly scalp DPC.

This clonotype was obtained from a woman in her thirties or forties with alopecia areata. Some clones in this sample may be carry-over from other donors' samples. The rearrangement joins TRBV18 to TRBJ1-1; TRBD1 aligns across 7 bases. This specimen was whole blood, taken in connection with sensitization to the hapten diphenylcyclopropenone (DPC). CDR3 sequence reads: CASSPDRVNTEAFF. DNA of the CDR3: TGTGCCAGCTCACCCGACAGGGTGAACACTGAAGCTTTCTTT.